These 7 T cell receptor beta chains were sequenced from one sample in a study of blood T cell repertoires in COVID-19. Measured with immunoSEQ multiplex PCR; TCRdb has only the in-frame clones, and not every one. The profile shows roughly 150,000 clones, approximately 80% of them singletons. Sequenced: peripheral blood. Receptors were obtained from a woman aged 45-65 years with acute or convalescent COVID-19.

CDR3 protein: CASSPIKQGNSNQPQHF. The CDR3 DNA reads as TGCGCCAGCAGTCCGATTAAACAGGGAAATAGCAATCAGCCCCAGCATTTT. The chain links TRBV23-1 to TRBJ1-5, with D possibly TRBD1 on 6 matching bases. TRBV23-1 is noted as an ORF with a role that remains uncertain. Trimming took 4 bases from V and 0 from J, leaving 16 bases between them. This CDR3 is built from 17 residues.

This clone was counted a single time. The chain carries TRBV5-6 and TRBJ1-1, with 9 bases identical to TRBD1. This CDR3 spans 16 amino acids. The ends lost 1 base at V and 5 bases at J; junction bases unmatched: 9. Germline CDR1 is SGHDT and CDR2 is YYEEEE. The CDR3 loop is CASSLMRDRDLTEAFF. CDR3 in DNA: TGTGCCAGCAGCTTGATGCGGGACAGGGATTTAACTGAAGCTTTCTTT.

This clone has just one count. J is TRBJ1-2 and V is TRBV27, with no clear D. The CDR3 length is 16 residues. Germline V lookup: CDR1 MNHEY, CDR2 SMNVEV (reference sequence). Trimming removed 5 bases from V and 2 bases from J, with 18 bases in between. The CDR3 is CASSLKPSAINYGYTF. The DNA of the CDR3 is TGTGCCAGCAGTCTAAAGCCGTCCGCTATCAACTATGGCTACACCTTC.

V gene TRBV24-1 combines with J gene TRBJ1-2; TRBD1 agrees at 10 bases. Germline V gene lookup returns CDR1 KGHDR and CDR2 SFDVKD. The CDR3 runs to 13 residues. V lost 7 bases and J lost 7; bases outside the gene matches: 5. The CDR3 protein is CATSETGGLGYTF. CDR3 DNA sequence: TGTGCCACCAGCGAGACAGGGGGCCTTGGCTACACCTTC.

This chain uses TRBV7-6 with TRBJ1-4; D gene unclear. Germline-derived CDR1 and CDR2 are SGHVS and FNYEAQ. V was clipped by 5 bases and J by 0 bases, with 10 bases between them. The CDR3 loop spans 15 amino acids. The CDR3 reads CASSANGATNEKLFF. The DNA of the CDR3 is TGTGCCAGCAGCGCCAACGGTGCAACTAATGAAAAACTGTTTTTT.

The CDR3 reads CASSLVDRGVERTGELFF. For the CDR3, the DNA is TGTGCCAGCAGTTTAGTTGACAGGGGAGTAGAAAGGACCGGGGAGCTGTTTTTT. V gene TRBV27 combines with J gene TRBJ2-2; 8 nucleotides align to TRBD1. J was trimmed by 5 bases and V by 2 bases; bases with no gene match: 13. CDR3 size: 18 residues. CDR1 and CDR2 (germline): MNHEY, SMNVEV (reference sequence).

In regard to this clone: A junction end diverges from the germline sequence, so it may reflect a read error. This CDR3 reads CASSQDYGYTF. The CDR3 nucleotides read TGTGCCAGCAGCCAAGACTACGGCTACACCTTC. V is TRBV3-1 (or the pseudogene TRBV3-2) and J is TRBJ1-2; unclear D gene. The CDR3 totals 11 residues. CDR1 and CDR2 from the germline V gene are LGHDT and YNNKEL (reference sequence).